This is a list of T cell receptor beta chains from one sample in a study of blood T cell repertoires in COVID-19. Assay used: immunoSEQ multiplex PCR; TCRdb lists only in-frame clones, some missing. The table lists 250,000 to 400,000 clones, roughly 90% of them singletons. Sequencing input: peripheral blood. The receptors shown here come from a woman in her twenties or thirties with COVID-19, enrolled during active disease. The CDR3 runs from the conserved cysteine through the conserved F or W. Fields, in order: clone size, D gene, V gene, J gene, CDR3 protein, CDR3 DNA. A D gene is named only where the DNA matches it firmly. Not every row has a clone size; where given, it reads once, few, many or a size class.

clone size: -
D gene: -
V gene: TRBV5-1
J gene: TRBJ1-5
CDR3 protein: CASSLREGMKPQHF
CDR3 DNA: TGCGCCAGCAGCTTGCGGGAGGGGATGAAGCCCCAGCATTTT

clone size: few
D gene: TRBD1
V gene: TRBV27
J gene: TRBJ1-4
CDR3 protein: CASSLQGANEKLFF
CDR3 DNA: TGTGCCAGCAGTTTACAGGGGGCGAATGAAAAACTGTTTTTT

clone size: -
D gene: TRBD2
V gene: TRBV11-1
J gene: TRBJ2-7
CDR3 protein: CASRQGLAATYEQYF
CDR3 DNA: TGTGCCAGCAGACAAGGACTAGCGGCAACCTACGAGCAGTACTTC

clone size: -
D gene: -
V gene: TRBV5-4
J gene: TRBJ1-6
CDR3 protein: CASSLSTEINSPLHF
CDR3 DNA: TGTGCCAGCAGCTTGAGTACAGAGATAAATTCACCCCTCCACTTT

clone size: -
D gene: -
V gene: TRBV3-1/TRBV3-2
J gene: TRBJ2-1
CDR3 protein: CASSQKRIEQFF
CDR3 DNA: TGTGCCAGCAGCCAGAAGCGGATAGAGCAGTTCTTC

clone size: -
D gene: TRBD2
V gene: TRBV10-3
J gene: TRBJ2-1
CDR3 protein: CAISESTSIDEQFF
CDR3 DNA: TGTGCCATCAGTGAGTCGACTAGCATCGATGAGCAGTTCTTC

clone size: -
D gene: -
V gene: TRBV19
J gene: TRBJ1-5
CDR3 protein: CASSIDSTQPQHF
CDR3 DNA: TGTGCCAGTAGTATTGACAGTACACAGCCCCAGCATTTT

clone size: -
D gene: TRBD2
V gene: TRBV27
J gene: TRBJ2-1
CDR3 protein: CASSYSSGGGGEQFF
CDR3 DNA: TGTGCCAGCAGTTATTCTAGCGGGGGAGGCGGTGAGCAGTTCTTC

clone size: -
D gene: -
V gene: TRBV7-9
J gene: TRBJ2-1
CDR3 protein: CASSYVPSGRDTHNEQFF
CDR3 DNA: TGTGCCAGCAGCTACGTCCCTTCGGGGCGGGATACGCACAATGAGCAGTTCTTC

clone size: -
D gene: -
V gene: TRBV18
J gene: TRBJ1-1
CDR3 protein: CASSQTVNEAFF
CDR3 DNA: TGTGCCAGCTCACAGACTGTCAATGAAGCTTTCTTT

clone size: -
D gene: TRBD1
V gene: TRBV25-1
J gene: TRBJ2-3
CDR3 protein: CASSEGDRGIADTQYF
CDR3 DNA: TGTGCCAGCAGTGAAGGGGACAGGGGGATCGCAGATACGCAGTATTTT

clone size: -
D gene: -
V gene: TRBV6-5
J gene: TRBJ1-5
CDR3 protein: CASRMRQANQPQHF
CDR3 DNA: TGTGCCAGCAGGATGAGACAAGCCAATCAGCCCCAGCATTTT

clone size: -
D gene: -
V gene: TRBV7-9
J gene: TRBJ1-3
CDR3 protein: CASISTVDRFLAGNTIYF
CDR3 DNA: TGTGCCAGCATCTCAACAGTAGATCGTTTCCTGGCTGGAAACACCATATATTTT

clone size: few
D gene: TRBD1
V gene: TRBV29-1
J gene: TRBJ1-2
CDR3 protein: CSVERGRGSAGYTF
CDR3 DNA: TGCAGCGTTGAGAGGGGGCGAGGCTCCGCTGGCTACACCTTC

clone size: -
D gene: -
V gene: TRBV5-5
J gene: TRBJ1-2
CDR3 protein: CASSLALGYGYTF
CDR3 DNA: TGTGCCAGCAGCTTGGCGCTCGGCTATGGCTACACCTTC

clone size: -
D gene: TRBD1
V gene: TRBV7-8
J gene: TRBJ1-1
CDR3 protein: CASSLAGQPNTEAFF
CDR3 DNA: TGTGCCAGCAGCTTAGCGGGACAGCCGAACACTGAAGCTTTCTTT

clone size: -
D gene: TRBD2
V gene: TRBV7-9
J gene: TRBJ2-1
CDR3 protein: CASSLVGGSDSYNEQFF
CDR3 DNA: TGTGCCAGCAGCTTAGTCGGCGGGAGTGACTCCTACAATGAGCAGTTCTTC

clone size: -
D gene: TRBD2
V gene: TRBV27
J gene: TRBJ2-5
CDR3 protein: CASSSRGGPYQETQYF
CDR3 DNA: TGTGCCAGCAGTTCCCGGGGGGGCCCGTACCAAGAGACCCAGTACTTC

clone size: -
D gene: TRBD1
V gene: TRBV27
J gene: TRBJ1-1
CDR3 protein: CASSQTQGANTEAFF
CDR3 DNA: TGTGCCAGCAGCCAAACTCAGGGGGCAAACACTGAAGCTTTCTTT

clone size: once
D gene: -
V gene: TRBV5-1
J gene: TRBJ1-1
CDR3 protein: CASSVTGNGDTEAFF
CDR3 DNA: TGCGCCAGCAGCGTCACAGGGAACGGGGACACTGAAGCTTTCTTT

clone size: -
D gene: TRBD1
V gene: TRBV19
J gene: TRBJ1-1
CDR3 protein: CASSIGQGAAEAFF
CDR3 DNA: TGTGCCAGTAGTATCGGACAGGGGGCGGCTGAAGCTTTCTTT

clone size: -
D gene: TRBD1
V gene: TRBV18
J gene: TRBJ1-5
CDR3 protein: CASSQGQGTDQPQHF
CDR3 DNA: TGTGCCAGCTCACAGGGACAGGGGACCGATCAGCCCCAGCATTTT

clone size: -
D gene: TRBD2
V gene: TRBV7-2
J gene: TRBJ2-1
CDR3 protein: CASSLVTSGSNEQFF
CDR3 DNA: TGTGCCAGCAGCTTAGTTACTAGCGGGAGTAATGAGCAGTTCTTC

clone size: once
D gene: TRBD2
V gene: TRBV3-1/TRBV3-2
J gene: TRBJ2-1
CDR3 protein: CASSRSGLAGENEQFF
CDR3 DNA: TGTGCCAGCAGCCGCTCCGGACTAGCGGGAGAGAATGAGCAGTTCTTC

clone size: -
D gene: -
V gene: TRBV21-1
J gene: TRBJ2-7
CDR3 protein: CASSKECGLEHF
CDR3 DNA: TGTGCCAGCAGCAAAGAGTGTGGCCTAGAGCACTTC

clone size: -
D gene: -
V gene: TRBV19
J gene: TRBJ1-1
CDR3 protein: CASSATVNTEAFF
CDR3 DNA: TGTGCCAGTAGTGCAACAGTGAACACTGAAGCTTTCTTT

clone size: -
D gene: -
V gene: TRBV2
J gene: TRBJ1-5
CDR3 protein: CASSPDNTNQPQHF
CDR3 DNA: TGTGCCAGCTCTCCGGACAACACCAATCAGCCCCAGCATTTT

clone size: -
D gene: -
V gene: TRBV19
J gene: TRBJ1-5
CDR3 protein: CASSIGQANQPQHF
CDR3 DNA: TGTGCCAGTAGTATAGGACAGGCCAATCAGCCCCAGCATTTT

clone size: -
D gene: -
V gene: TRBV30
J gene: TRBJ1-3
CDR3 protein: CAWSVHRRSGNTIYF
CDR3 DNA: TGTGCCTGGAGTGTACACAGACGCTCTGGAAACACCATATATTTT

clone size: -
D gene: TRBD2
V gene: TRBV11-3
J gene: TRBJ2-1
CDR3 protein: CASSHQRDWGYNEQFF
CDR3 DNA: TGTGCCAGCAGTCATCAGCGGGATTGGGGGTACAATGAGCAGTTCTTC

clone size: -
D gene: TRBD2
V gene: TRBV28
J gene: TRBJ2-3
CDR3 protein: CASSPGLAGADTQYF
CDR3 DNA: TGTGCCAGCAGCCCTGGACTAGCGGGAGCAGATACGCAGTATTTT

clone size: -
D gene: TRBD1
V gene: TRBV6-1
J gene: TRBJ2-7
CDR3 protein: CASSAPDEGAYEQYF
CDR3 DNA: TGTGCCAGCAGTGCCCCCGACGAGGGGGCTTACGAGCAGTACTTC

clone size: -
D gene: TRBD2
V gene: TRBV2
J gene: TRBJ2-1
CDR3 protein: CASRAAGGGSFNEQFF
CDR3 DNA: TGTGCCAGCAGAGCAGCGGGAGGAGGCTCCTTCAATGAGCAGTTCTTC

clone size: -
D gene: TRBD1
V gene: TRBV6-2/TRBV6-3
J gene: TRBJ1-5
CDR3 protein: CASSYSDRGVNQPQHF
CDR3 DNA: TGTGCCAGCAGTTACTCCGACAGGGGAGTCAATCAGCCCCAGCATTTT

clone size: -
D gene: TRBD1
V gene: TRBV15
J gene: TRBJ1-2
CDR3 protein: CATSRDQGAYGYTF
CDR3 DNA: TGTGCCACCAGCAGAGATCAGGGGGCCTATGGCTACACCTTC

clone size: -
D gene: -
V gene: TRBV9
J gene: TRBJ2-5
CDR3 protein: CASSVGGTAQETQYF
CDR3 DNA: TGTGCCAGCAGCGTAGGCGGGACCGCCCAAGAGACCCAGTACTTC

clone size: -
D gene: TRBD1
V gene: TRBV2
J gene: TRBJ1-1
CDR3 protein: CASSDRTGLNTEAFF
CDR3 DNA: TGTGCCAGCAGTGACCGGACAGGGTTGAACACTGAAGCTTTCTTT

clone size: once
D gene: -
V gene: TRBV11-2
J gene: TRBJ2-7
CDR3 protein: CASSPGRVLDSSYEQYF
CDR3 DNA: TGTGCCAGCAGCCCGGGTCGGGTGTTGGACAGCTCCTACGAGCAGTACTTC

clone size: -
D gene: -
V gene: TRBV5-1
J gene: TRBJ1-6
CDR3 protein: CASSFRGDNSPLHF
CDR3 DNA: TGCGCCAGCAGCTTTCGGGGGGATAATTCACCCCTCCACTTT

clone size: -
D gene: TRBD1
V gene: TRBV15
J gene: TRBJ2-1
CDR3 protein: CATSREGQAYNEQFF
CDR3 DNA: TGTGCCACCAGCAGAGAAGGACAGGCATACAATGAGCAGTTCTTC

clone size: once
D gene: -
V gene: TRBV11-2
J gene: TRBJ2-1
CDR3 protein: CASSFSGGIREQFF
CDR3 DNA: TGTGCCAGCAGCTTCAGTGGCGGGATCCGTGAGCAGTTCTTC

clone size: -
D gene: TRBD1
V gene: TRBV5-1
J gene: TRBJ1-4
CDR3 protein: CASKPGQGSWRLFF
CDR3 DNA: TGCGCCAGCAAACCGGGACAGGGTTCTTGGCGGCTGTTTTTT

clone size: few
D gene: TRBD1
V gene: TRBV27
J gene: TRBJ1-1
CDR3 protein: CASSSRQGVEAFF
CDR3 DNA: TGTGCCAGCAGTAGTAGACAGGGGGTTGAAGCTTTCTTT

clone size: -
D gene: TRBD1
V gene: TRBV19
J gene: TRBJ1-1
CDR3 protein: CASSIGQVANTEAFF
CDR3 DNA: TGTGCCAGTAGTATCGGACAGGTCGCTAACACTGAAGCTTTCTTT

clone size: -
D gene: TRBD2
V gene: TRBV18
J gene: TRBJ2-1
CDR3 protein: CASSPPSGRAHNEQFF
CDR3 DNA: TGTGCCAGCTCACCACCCAGCGGGAGGGCACACAATGAGCAGTTCTTC

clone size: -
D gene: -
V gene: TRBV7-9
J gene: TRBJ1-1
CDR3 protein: CASSITGLLAFF
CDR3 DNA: TGTGCCAGCAGCATCACGGGTTTATTAGCTTTCTTT

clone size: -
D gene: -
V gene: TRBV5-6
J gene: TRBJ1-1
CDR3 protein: CASSLGLQGTGTEAFF
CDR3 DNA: TGTGCCAGCAGCTTGGGACTGCAGGGGACGGGCACTGAAGCTTTCTTT

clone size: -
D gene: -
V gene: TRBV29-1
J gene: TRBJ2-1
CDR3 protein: CSVVGSNEQFF
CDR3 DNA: TGCAGCGTTGTGGGCAGCAATGAGCAGTTCTTC

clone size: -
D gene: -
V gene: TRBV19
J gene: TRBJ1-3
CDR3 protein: CASRDGGSSGNTIYF
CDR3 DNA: TGTGCCAGTAGGGACGGAGGGTCCTCTGGAAACACCATATATTTT

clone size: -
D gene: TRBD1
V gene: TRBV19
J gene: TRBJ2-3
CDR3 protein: CASSIGDRITDTQYF
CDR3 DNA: TGTGCCAGTAGTATAGGGGACAGGATCACAGATACGCAGTATTTT

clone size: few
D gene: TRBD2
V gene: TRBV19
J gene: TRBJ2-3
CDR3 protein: CASRDPLADAPDTQYF
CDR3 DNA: TGTGCCAGTAGGGACCCTCTAGCGGACGCCCCTGATACGCAGTATTTT